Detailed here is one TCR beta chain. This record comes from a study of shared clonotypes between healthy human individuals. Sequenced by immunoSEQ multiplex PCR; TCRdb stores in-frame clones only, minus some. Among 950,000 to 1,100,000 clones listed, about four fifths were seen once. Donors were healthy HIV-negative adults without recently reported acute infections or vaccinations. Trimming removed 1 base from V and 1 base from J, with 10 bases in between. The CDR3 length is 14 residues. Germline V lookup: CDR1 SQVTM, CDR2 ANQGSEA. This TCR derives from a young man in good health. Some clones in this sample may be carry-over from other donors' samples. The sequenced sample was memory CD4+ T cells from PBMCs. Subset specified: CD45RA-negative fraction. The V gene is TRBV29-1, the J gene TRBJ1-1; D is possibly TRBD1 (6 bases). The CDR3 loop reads CSVEVGGGNTEAFF. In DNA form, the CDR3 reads TGCAGCGTTGAAGTGGGAGGGGGGAACACTGAAGCTTTCTTT. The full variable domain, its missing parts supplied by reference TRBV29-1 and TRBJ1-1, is SAVISQKPSRDICQRGTSLTIQCQVDSQVTMMFWYRQQPGQSLTLIATANQGSEATYESGFVIDKFPISRPNLTFSTLTVSNMSPEDSSIYLCSVEVGGGNTEAFFGQGTRLTVV.